The sequence of this T cell receptor beta chain was determined in a study of blood T cell repertoires in COVID-19. As originally analysed: Cell counts per sample came from amplifying reference gene primers. The method was immunoSEQ multiplex PCR; TCRdb's version includes in-frame clones alone and lacks a portion of them. V and J calls and clone size are copied from that table; D and trimming were computed from the DNA. The data show under 250,000 clones, over 70% seen once. The CDR3 covers 18 residues. CDR1 and CDR2 (germline): SGHDT, YYEEEE. The V and J ends lost 3 bases and 0 bases, in that order; junction bases with no gene match: 11.

This chain connects TRBV5-6 to TRBJ1-5; 8 bases are shared with TRBD1. The clonotype comes from a woman in her seventies with acute or convalescent COVID-19. The source material was peripheral blood. CDR3 DNA: TGTGCCAGCAGCTCAGCAGTGGGACAGGCCACTAGCAATCAGCCCCAGCATTTT. Its translation is CASSSAVGQATSNQPQHF.